This entry concerns a single T cell receptor beta chain. The target antigen is unknown. From germline, CDR1 is SGHNT and CDR2 YYREEE (reference sequence). The CDR3 runs 14 residues. V dropped 0 bases and J dropped 11 bases, with 14 bases sitting between them. These data belong to a study of OX40 agonist ivuxolimab in advanced cancers. Study in general: Dose-escalation patients were diagnosed with hepatocellular carcinoma, melanoma, renal cell cancer or head and neck cancer. Findings and limits, study-wide: Low clonal expansion, among the lowest seen, marked partial responders at 0.1-3.0 mg/kg. The study found that CD8+ T cells averaged more expanded clones than CD4+.

Libraries were prepared by immunoSEQ multiplex PCR; TCRdb keeps only in-frame clonotypes and omits some of them. The sample includes under 100,000 clones, over 85% of them seen just once. This material consisted of CD4+ or CD8+ T cells sorted from blood, taken in a trial of the OX40 agonist ivuxolimab. The V call is TRBV5-4, the J call TRBJ1-4; D possibly corresponds to TRBD1 (5 bases). This TCR was recovered from an adult with an advanced solid tumor such as melanoma, head and neck, liver or kidney cancer. CDR3 bases: TGTGCCAGCAGCTTGGGAGGGCCGGGGGAGAAACTGTTTTTT. This gives the protein CASSLGGPGEKLFF. The variable domain in full, completed from reference TRBV5-4 and TRBJ1-4, reads ETGVTQSPTHLIKTRGQQVTLRCSSQSGHNTVSWYQQALGQGPQFIFQYYREEENGRGNFPPRFSGLQFPNYSSELNVNALELDDSALYLCASSLGGPGEKLFFGSGTQLSVL.